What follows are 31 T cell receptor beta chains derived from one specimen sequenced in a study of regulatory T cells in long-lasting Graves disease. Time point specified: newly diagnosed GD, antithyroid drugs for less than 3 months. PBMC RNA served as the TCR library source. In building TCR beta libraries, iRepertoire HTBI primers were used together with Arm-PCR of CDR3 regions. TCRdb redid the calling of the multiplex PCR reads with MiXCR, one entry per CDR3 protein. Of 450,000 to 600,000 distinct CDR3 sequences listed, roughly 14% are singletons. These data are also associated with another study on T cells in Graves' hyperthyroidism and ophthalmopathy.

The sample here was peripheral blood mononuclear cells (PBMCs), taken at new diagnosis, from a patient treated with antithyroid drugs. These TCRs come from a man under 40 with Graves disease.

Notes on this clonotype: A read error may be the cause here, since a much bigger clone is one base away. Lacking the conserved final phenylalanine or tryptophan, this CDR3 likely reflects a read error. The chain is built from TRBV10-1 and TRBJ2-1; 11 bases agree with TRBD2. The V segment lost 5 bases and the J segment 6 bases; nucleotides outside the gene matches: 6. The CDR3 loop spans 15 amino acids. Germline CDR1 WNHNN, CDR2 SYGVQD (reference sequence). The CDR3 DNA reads TGCGCCAGCAGTAAACTAGCGGGAGCCGGCAATGAGCAGTTCCTC. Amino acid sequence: CASSKLAGAGNEQFL.

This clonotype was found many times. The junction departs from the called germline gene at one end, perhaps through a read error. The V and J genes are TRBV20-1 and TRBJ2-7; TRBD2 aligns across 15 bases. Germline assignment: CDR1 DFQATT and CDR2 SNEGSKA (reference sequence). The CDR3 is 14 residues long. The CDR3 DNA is TGCAGTGCTAGGGGACTAGCGGGGGGCTACAAGCAGTACTTC. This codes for CSARGLAGGYKQYF.

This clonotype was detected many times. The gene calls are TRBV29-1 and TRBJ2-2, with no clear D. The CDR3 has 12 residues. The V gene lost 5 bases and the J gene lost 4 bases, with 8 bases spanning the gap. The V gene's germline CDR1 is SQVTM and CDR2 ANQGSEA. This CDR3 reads CSVQRSTGELFF. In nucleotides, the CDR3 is TGCAGCGTTCAACGGAGCACCGGGGAGCTGTTTTTT.

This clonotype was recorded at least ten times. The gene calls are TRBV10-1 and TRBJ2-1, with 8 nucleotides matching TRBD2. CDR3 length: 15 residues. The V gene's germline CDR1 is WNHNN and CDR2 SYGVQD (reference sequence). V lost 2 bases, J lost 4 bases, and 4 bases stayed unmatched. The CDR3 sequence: CASSETSGGYNEQFF. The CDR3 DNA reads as TGCGCCAGCAGTGAGACAAGCGGGGGTTACAATGAGCAGTTCTTC.

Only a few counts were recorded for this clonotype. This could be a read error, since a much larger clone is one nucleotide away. The CDR3 loop is CASSSHYNEQFF. In DNA, the CDR3 is TGTGCCAGCAGTTCACACTACAATGAGCAGTTCTTC. V and J are TRBV7-6 and TRBJ2-1; no definite D call. The CDR3 runs to 12 residues. Germline-derived CDR1 and CDR2 are SGHVS and FNYEAQ. V lost 6 bases, J lost 3 bases, and 6 bases lay in between.

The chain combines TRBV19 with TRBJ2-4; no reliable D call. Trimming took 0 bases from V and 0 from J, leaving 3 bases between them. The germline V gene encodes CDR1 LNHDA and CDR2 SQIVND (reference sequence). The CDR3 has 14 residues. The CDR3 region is CASSIDGAKNIQYF. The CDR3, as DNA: TGTGCCAGTAGTATAGATGGAGCCAAAAACATTCAGTACTTC.

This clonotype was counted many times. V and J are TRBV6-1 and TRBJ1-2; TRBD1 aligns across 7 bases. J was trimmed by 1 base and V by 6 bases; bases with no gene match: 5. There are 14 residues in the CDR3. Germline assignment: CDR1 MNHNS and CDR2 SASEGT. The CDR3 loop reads CASRGTALNYGYTF. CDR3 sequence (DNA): TGTGCCAGCAGAGGGACAGCGCTTAACTATGGCTACACCTTC.

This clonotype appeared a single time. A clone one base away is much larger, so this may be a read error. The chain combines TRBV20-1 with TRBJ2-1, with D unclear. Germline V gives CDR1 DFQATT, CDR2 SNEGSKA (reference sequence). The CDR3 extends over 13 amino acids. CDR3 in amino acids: CGARDLIHNEQFF. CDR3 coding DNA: TGCGGTGCTAGAGATCTCATACACAATGAGCAGTTCTTC.

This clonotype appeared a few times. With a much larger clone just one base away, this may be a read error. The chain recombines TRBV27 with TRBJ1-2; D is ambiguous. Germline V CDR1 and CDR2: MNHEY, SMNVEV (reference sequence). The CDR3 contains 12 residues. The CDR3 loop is CASSGLGIGCTF. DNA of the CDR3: TGTGCCAGCAGCGGGTTGGGAATTGGCTGCACCTTC.

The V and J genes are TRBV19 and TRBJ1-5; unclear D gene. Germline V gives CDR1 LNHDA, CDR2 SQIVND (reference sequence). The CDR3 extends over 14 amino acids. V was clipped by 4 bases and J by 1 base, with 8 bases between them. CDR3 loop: CASSKGSSNQPQHF. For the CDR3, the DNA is TGTGCCAGTAGTAAAGGCTCAAGCAATCAGCCCCAGCATTTT. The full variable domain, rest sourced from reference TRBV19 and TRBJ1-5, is DGGITQSPKYLFRKEGQNVTLSCEQNLNHDAMYWYRQDPGQGLRLIYYSQIVNDFQKGDIAEGYSVSREKKESFPLTVTSAQKNPTAFYLCASSKGSSNQPQHFGDGTRLSIL.

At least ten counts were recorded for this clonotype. CDR3 amino acids: CSGALAGDEQYF. CDR3 coding DNA: TGCAGTGGGGCGCTAGCGGGAGACGAGCAGTACTTC. The rearrangement links TRBV20-1 to TRBJ2-7, with 10 bases matching TRBD2. Germline-derived CDR1 and CDR2 are DFQATT and SNEGSKA (reference sequence). The J segment lost 5 bases and the V segment lost 7 bases, leaving 5 bases of the junction unmatched. The CDR3 spans 12 residues.

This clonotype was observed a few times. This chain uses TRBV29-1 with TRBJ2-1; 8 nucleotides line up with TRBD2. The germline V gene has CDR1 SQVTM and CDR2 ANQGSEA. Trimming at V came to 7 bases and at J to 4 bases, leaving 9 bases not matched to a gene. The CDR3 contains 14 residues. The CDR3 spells CSASERESYNEQFF. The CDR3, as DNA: TGCAGCGCTTCGGAGCGGGAGAGTTACAATGAGCAGTTCTTC.

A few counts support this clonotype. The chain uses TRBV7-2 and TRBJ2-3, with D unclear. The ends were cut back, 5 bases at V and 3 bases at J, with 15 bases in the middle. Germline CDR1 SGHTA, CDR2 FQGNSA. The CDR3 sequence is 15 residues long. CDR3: CASSRLNIGTDTQYF. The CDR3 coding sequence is TGTGCCAGCAGCCGACTTAATATTGGGACAGATACGCAGTATTTT.

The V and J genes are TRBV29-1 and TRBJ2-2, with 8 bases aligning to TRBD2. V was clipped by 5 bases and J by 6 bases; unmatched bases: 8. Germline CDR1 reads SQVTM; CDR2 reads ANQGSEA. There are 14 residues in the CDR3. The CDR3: CSVSGGVVAGELFF. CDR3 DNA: TGCAGCGTTTCCGGGGGGGTAGTAGCCGGGGAGCTGTTTTTT.

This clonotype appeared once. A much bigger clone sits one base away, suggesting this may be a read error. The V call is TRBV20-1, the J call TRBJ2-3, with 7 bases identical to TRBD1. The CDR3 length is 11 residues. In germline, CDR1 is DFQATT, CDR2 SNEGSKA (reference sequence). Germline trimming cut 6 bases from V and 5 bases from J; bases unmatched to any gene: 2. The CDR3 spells CSAQGIDTQYF. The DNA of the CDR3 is TGCAGTGCACAGGGGATAGATACGCAGTATTTT.

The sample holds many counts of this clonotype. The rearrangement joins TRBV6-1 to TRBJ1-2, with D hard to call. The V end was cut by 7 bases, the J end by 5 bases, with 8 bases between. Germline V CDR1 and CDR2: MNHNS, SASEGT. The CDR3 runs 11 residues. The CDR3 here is CASTDIYGYTF. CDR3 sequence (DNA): TGTGCCAGCACCGATATATATGGCTACACCTTC.

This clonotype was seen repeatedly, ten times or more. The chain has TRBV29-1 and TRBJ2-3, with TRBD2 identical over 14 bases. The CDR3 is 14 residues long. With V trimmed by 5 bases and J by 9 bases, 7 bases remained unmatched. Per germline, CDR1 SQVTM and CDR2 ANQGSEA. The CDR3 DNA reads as TGCAGCGTTAGACTAGCGGGAGGGCCGTTCACGCAGTATTTT. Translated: CSVRLAGGPFTQYF.

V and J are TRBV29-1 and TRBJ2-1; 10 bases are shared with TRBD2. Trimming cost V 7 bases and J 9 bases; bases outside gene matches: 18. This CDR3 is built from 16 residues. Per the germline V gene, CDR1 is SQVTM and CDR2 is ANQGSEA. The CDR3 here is CSALSASGSFFSEQFF. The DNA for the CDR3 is TGCAGCGCCCTATCGGCTAGCGGGAGCTTTTTTAGTGAGCAGTTCTTC.

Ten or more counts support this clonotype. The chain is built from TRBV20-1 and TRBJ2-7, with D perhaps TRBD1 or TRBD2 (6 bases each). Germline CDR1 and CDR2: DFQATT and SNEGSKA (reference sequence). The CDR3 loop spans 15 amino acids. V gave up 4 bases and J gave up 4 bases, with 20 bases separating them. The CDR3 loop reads CSANPTLGGGYEQYF. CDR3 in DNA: TGCAGTGCTAACCCCACCCTGGGGGGCGGGTACGAGCAGTACTTC.

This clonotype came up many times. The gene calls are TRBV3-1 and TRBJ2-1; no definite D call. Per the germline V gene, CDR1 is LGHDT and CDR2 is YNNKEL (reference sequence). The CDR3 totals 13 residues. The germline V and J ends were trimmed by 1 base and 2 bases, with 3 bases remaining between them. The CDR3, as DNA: TGTGCCAGCAGCCAAGGGGCCTACAATGAGCAGTTCTTC. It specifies CASSQGAYNEQFF.

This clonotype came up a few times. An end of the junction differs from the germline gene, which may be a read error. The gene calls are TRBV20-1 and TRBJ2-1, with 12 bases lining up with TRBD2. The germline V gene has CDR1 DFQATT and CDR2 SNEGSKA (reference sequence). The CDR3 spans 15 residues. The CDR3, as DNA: TGCAATGCTAGAGGACTAGCGGGGCCGTACAATGAGCAGTTCTTC. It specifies CNARGLAGPYNEQFF.

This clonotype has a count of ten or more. The CDR3 protein is CASSFSGSNTGELFF. The DNA of the CDR3 is TGTGCCAGCAGCTTTAGCGGGAGCAACACCGGGGAGCTGTTTTTT. The rearrangement joins TRBV5-4 to TRBJ2-2, with 9 bases that match TRBD2. This CDR3 region has 15 residues. Per germline, CDR1 SGHNT and CDR2 YYREEE (reference sequence). V gave up 2 bases and J gave up 2 bases; unmatched junction bases: 1.

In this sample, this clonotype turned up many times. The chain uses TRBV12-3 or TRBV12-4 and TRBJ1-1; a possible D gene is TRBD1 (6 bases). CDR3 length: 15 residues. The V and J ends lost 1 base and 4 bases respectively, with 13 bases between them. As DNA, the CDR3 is TGTGCCAGCAGTTTAGGTTCCAGGGGCCTCACTGAAGCTTTCTTT. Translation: CASSLGSRGLTEAFF.

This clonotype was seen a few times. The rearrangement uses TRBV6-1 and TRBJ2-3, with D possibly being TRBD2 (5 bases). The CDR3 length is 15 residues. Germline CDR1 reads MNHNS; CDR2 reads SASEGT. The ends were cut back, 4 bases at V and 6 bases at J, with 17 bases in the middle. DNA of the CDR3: TGTGCCAGCAGTGGAATCGGGCAAACGGGGGATACGCAGTATTTT. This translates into CASSGIGQTGDTQYF.

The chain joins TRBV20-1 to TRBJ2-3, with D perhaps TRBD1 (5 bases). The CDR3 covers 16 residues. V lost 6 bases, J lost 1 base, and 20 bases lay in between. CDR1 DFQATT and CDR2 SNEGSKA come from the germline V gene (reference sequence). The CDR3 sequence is CSASGATSSGTDTQYF. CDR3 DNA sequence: TGCAGTGCCAGTGGGGCCACCTCCTCTGGCACAGATACGCAGTATTTT.

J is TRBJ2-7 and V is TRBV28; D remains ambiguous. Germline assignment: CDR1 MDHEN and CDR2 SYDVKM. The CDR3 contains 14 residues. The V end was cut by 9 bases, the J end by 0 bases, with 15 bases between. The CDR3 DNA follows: TGTGCCAGTGCCCGGACGGAACTCTCCTACGAGCAGTACTTC. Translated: CASARTELSYEQYF.

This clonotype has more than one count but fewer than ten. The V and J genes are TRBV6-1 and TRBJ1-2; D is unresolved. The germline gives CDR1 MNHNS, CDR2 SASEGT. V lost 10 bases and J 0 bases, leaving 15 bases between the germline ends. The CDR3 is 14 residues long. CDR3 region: CANWAGPANYGYTF. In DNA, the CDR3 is TGTGCCAATTGGGCAGGCCCAGCTAACTATGGCTACACCTTC.

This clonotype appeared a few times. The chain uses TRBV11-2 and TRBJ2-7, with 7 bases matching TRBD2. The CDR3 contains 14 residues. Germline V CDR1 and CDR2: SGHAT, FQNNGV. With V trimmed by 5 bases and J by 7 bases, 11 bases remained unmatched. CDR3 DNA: TGTGCCAGCAGCACCAGCCTAGCGGTGGGGGAGCAGTACTTC. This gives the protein CASSTSLAVGEQYF.

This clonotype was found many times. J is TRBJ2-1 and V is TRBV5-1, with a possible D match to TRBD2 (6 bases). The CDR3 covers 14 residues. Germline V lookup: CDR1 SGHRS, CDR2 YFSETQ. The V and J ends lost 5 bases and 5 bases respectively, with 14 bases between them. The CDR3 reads CASSRRADDNEQFF. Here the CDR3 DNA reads TGCGCCAGCAGTCGGAGGGCCGATGACAATGAGCAGTTCTTC.

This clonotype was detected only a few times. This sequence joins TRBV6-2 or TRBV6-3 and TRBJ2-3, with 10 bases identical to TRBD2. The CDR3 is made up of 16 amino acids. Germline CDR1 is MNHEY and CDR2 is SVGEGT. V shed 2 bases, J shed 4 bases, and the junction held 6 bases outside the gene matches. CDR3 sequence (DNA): TGTGCCAGCAGTTACGGGGCTAGCGGGAGATCAGATACGCAGTATTTT. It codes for CASSYGASGRSDTQYF.

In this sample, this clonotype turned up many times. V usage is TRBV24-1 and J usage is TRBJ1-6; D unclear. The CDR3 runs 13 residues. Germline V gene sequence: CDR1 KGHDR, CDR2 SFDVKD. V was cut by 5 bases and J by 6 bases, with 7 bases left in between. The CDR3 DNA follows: TGTGCCACCAGTGCCCGGGCTAATTCACCCCTCCACTTT. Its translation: CATSARANSPLHF.